A selection of T cell receptor beta chains follows, all from one sample in a study of CD8 T cells in Susac syndrome. Each CDR3 protein is one row after TCRdb ran MiXCR on the immunoSEQ multiplex PCR reads. The table includes around 300,000 distinct CDR3 sequences, just over 90% detected once. Sequencing was done on a sample of CD4+ T cells from PBMCs. The receptors stem from a human donor with multiple sclerosis. CDR3s include the opening cysteine and the closing phenylalanine or tryptophan. A D gene is named only where the DNA matches it firmly. Clone size, where shown, is once, few, many, or a class for clones that have expanded.

size	D	V	J	length	CDR3	DNA
once	.	TRBV5-1	TRBJ2-7	14	CASSLLGAAYEQYF	TGCGCCAGCAGCTTGTTAGGGGCAGCCTACGAGCAGTACTTC
.	.	TRBV6-4	TRBJ2-2	17	CASSDASRHRNTGELFF	TGTGCCAGCAGTGACGCTTCGAGACACCGGAACACCGGGGAGCTGTTTTTT
.	.	TRBV20-1	TRBJ2-1	14	CSANGNRPPNEQFF	TGCAGTGCAAACGGGAACCGCCCTCCGAATGAGCAGTTCTTC
.	TRBD2	TRBV20-1	TRBJ2-3	16	CSADPGLAGVGDTQYF	TGCAGTGCTGATCCTGGACTAGCGGGAGTGGGTGATACGCAGTATTTT
.	TRBD2	TRBV7-9	TRBJ2-1	16	CASSLERLAGYNEQFF	TGTGCCAGCAGCTTAGAGCGACTAGCGGGATACAATGAGCAGTTCTTC
.	.	TRBV10-3	TRBJ2-4	13	CAISEMGRNIQYF	TGTGCCATCAGTGAGATGGGGCGAAACATTCAGTACTTC
.	TRBD1	TRBV5-4	TRBJ2-5	13	CASGRDSQETQYF	TGTGCCAGCGGACGGGACAGCCAAGAGACCCAGTACTTC
.	TRBD2	TRBV20-1	TRBJ2-5	14	CSADGTSGQETQYF	TGCAGTGCGGATGGGACTAGCGGACAAGAGACCCAGTACTTC
.	TRBD1	TRBV29-1	TRBJ1-2	13	CSDAPGQGKSYTF	TGCAGCGATGCACCCGGACAGGGGAAGAGCTACACCTTC
.	TRBD1	TRBV2	TRBJ1-2	16	CASRLARTGLERGYTF	TGTGCCAGCAGATTGGCCCGGACAGGCTTAGAGAGAGGCTACACCTTC
.	.	TRBV4-2	TRBJ2-3	17	CASSQEGGTPSTDTQYF	TGTGCCAGCAGCCAAGAGGGGGGAACCCCTAGCACAGATACGCAGTATTTT
.	.	TRBV18	TRBJ1-1	19	CASSTGVGQKISLGTEAFF	TGTGCCAGCTCGACCGGGGTCGGGCAGAAAATTTCCTTGGGGACTGAAGCTTTCTTT
.	TRBD1	TRBV20-1	TRBJ2-7	13	CSAIRQGTYEQYF	TGCAGTGCGATCCGACAGGGGACCTACGAGCAGTACTTC
.	.	TRBV7-9	TRBJ1-6	13	CASSLVQQSPLHF	TGTGCCAGCAGCTTGGTACAGCAGTCACCCCTCCACTTT